These 6 T cell receptor beta chains came from one sample sequenced in a study of T cell responses to AZD1222 COVID-19 vaccine. TCRdb's table, derived via immunoSEQ multiplex PCR, lists solely in-frame clones and lacks some. The sample shows roughly 150,000 clones, 92% of them seen only once. The sample consisted of peripheral blood, taken on day 0 of AZD1222 vaccination. Receptors originate from an adult in good health.

The chain recombines TRBV5-6 with TRBJ1-6; D ambiguous. Germline CDR1 and CDR2: SGHDT and YYEEEE. CDR3 length: 14 residues. The V and J ends lost 4 bases and 9 bases respectively, with 14 bases between them. The chain's CDR3 is CASSPRGLLSPLHF. The CDR3 DNA reads TGTGCCAGCAGCCCCCGGGGTCTCCTTTCACCCCTCCACTTT.

The chain couples TRBV5-1 to TRBJ2-1; the D gene is possibly TRBD2 (5 bases). This CDR3 is 13 amino acids long. V was pared by 4 bases and J by 9 bases, with 14 bases between. Germline CDR1 reads SGHRS; CDR2 reads YFSETQ. The CDR3 region has the DNA TGCGCCAGCAGCACGGAGGTAGTTGGTGAGCAGTTCTTC. Translating it yields CASSTEVVGEQFF.

The J gene is TRBJ1-6, the V gene TRBV5-1; D is possibly TRBD1 (6 bases). The V and J ends lost 3 bases and 5 bases respectively, with 12 bases between them. The germline CDR1 and CDR2 sequences are SGHRS and YFSETQ. The CDR3 consists of 15 residues. In DNA form, the CDR3 reads TGCGCCAGCAGCTGGACAGCTCCTAATAATTCACCCCTCCACTTT. Translated: CASSWTAPNNSPLHF. Full variable domain (outside the CDR3, taken from reference TRBV5-1 and TRBJ1-6): KAGVTQTPRYLIKTRGQQVTLSCSPISGHRSVSWYQQTPGQGLQFLFEYFSETQRNKGNFPGRFSGRQFSNSRSEMNVSTLELGDSALYLCASSWTAPNNSPLHFGNGTRLTVT.

This sequence joins TRBV7-8 and TRBJ2-7, with 15 bases lining up with TRBD2. Trimming cost V 0 bases and J 0 bases; bases outside gene matches: 9. Germline V gene data show CDR1 as SGHVS and CDR2 as FQNEAQ. The CDR3 covers 20 residues. CDR3 coding DNA: TGTGCCAGCAGCTTAGCGCTCGGACTAGCGGGAGGGGAGCACTCCTACGAGCAGTACTTC. Encoded protein: CASSLALGLAGGEHSYEQYF.

CDR3 residues: CASSQDLVGYTF. CDR3 bases: TGTGCCAGCAGCCAAGATTTAGTCGGCTACACCTTC. V and J are TRBV3-1 (or the pseudogene TRBV3-2) and TRBJ1-2; no reliable D call. Trimming removed 0 bases from V and 8 bases from J, with 7 bases in between. Germline lookup yields CDR1 LGHDT and CDR2 YNNKEL (reference sequence). The CDR3 extends over 12 amino acids.

V usage is TRBV7-9 and J usage is TRBJ1-1; 7 nucleotides align to TRBD1. V shed 4 bases, J shed 1 base, and the junction held 3 bases outside the gene matches. Germline loops: CDR1 SEHNR, CDR2 FQNEAQ (reference sequence). The CDR3 is 14 residues long. The CDR3 DNA sequence: TGTGCCAGCAGCTCGCCAGGGGGGAACACTGAAGCTTTCTTT. It specifies CASSSPGGNTEAFF.